This T cell receptor beta chain was sequenced in a study of T cell responses to AZD1222 COVID-19 vaccine. Looking at the study overall: Second-dose timings of about 4 or about 12 weeks were pooled.

J gave up 4 bases and V 5 bases, and 16 bases lay outside the gene matches. This CDR3 is built from 19 residues. Germline values: CDR1 SGHTA, CDR2 FQGTGA. The repertoire was sequenced with immunoSEQ multiplex PCR; TCRdb's copy has only in-frame clones and lacks some. The table records about 110,000 clones, about four fifths of them present only once. The clonotype originates from an adult in good health. The sequences come from peripheral blood, collected on day 0 of AZD1222 vaccination. The chain joins TRBV7-3 to TRBJ2-5, with TRBD2 identical over 13 bases. The CDR3 here is CASSTIPGLAGRRAETQYF. CDR3 DNA sequence: TGTGCCAGCAGCACCATCCCGGGACTAGCGGGACGCCGGGCAGAGACCCAGTACTTC.